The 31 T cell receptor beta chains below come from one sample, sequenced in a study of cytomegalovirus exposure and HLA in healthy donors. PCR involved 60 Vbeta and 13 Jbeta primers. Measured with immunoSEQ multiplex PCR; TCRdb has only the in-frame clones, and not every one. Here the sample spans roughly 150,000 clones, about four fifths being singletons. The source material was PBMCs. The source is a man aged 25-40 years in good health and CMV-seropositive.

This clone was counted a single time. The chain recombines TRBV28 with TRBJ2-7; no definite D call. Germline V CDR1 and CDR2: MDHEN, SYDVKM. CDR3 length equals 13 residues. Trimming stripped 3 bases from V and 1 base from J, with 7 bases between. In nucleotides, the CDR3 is TGTGCCAGCAGTTTCCCAGGATCCTACGAGCAGTACTTC. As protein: CASSFPGSYEQYF.

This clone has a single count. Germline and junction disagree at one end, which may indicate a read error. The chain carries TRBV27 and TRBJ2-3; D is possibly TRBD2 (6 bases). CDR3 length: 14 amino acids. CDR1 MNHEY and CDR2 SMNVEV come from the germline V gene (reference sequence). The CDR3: CASSILLATDTRYF. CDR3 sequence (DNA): TGTGCCAGCAGTATCCTACTAGCCACAGATACGCGGTATTTT.

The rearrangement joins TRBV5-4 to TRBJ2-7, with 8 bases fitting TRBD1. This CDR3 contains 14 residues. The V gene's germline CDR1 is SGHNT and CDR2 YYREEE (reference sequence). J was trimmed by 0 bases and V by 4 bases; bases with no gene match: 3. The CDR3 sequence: CASSHGQGSYEQYF. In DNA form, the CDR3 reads TGTGCCAGCAGCCACGGACAGGGCTCCTACGAGCAGTACTTC.

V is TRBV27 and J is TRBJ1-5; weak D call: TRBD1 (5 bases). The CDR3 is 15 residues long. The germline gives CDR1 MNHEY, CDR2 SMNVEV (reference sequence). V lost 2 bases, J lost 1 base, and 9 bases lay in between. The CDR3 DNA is TGTGCCAGCAGTTTAGTCGGGGGAAGCAATCAGCCCCAGCATTTT. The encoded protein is CASSLVGGSNQPQHF.

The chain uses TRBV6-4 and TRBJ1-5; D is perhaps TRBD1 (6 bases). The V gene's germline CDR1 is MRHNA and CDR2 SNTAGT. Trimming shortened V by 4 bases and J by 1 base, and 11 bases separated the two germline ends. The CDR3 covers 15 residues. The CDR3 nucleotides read TGTGCCAGCAGTGCCCAAACAGGGAGCAATCAGCCCCAGCATTTT. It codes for CASSAQTGSNQPQHF.

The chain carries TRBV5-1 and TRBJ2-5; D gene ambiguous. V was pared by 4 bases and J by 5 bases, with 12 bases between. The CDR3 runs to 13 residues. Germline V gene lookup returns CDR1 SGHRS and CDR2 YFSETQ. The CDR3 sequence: CASSPLYGETQYF. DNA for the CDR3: TGCGCCAGCAGCCCACTATACGGGGAGACCCAGTACTTC.

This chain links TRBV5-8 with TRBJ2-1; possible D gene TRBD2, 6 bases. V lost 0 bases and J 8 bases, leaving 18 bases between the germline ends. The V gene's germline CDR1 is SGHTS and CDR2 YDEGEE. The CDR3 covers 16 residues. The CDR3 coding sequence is TGTGCCAGCAGCTTGGAGTTGGGGGGAGGAAAAGATGAGCAGTTCTTC. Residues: CASSLELGGGKDEQFF.

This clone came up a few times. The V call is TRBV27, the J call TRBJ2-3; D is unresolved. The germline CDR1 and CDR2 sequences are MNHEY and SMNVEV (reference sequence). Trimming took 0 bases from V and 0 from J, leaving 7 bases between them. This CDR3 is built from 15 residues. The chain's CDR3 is CASSLSIRSTDTQYF. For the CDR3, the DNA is TGTGCCAGCAGTTTATCGATCAGAAGCACAGATACGCAGTATTTT.

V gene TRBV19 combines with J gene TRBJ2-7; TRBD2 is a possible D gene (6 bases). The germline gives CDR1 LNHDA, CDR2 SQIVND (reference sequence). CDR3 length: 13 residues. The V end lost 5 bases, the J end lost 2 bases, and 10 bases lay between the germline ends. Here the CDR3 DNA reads TGTGCCAGTAGTTCGGGACTTACCTACGAGCAGTACTTC. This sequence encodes CASSSGLTYEQYF.

The CDR3 loop is CASSQARQRGYTF. The CDR3, as DNA: TGCGCCAGCAGCCAAGCCCGACAGAGGGGCTACACCTTC. The J gene is TRBJ1-2, the V gene TRBV4-1, with D possibly matching TRBD1 (5 bases). V lost 1 base and J 8 bases, leaving 11 bases between the germline ends. The CDR3 consists of 13 residues. Germline loops: CDR1 MGHRA, CDR2 YSYEKL.

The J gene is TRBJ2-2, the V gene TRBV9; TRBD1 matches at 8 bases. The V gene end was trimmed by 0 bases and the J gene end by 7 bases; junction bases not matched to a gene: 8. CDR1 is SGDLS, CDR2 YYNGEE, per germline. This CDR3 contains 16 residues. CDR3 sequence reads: CASSVEDREFNGELFF. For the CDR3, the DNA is TGTGCCAGCAGCGTAGAGGACAGGGAATTCAACGGGGAGCTGTTTTTT. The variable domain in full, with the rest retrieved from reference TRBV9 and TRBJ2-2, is DSGVTQTPKHLITATGQRVTLRCSPRSGDLSVYWYQQSLDQGLQFLIQYYNGEERAKGNILERFSAQQFPDLHSELNLSSLELGDSALYFCASSVEDREFNGELFFGEGSRLTVL.

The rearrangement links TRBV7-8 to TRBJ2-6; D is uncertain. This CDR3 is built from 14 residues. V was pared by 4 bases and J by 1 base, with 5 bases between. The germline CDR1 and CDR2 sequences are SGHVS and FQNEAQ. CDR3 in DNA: TGTGCCAGCAGCTCGGAGTCTGGGGCCAACGTCCTGACTTTC. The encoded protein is CASSSESGANVLTF.

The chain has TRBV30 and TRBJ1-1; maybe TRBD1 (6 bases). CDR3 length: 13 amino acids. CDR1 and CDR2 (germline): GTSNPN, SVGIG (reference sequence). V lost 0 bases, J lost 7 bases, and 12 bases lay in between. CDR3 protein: CAWSVFKGVEAFF. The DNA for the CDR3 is TGTGCCTGGAGTGTTTTTAAGGGGGTTGAAGCTTTCTTT.

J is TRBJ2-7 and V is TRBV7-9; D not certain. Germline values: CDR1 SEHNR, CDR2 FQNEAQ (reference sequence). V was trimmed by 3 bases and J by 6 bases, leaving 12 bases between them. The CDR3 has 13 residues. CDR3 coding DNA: TGTGCCAGCAGCTTGAACAGCCTCTTCGAGCAGTACTTC. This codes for CASSLNSLFEQYF.

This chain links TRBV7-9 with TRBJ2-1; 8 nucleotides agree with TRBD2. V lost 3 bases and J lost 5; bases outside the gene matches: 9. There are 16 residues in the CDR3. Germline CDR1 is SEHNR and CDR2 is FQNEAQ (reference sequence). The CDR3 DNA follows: TGTGCCAGCAGCTTTGTTGCAGTCGGGGGGGACAATGAGCAGTTCTTC. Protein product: CASSFVAVGGDNEQFF.

As DNA, the CDR3 is TGCGCCAGCAAACGGACAGGAGATTCGAACACCGGGGAGCTGTTTTTT. Protein sequence: CASKRTGDSNTGELFF. The V gene is TRBV4-3, the J gene TRBJ2-2, with 7 bases that match TRBD1. After removal of 7 bases from V and 0 bases from J, the junction contained 8 bases not matched to a gene. Germline V gene sequence: CDR1 LGHNA, CDR2 YSLEER. The CDR3 length is 16 residues.

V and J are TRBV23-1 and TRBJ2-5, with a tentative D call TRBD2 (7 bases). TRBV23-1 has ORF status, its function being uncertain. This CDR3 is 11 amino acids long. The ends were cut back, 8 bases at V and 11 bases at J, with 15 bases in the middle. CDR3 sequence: CASPREGEQYF. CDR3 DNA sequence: TGCGCCAGCCCCAGGGAGGGGGAGCAGTACTTC.

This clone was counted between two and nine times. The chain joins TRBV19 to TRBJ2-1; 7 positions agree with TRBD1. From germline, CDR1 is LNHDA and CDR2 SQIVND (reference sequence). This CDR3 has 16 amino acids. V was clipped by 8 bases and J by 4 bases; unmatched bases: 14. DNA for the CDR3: TGTGCCAGTCTAGGTGTGGGGACAGATCCATACAATGAGCAGTTCTTC. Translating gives CASLGVGTDPYNEQFF. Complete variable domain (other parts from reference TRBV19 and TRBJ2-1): DGGITQSPKYLFRKEGQNVTLSCEQNLNHDAMYWYRQDPGQGLRLIYYSQIVNDFQKGDIAEGYSVSREKKESFPLTVTSAQKNPTAFYLCASLGVGTDPYNEQFFGPGTRLTVL.

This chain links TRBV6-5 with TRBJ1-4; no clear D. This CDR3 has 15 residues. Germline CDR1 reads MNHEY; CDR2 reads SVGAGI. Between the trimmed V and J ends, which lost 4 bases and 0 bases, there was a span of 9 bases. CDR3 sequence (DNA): TGTGCCAGCAGTTGGGGAGAGGCAACTAATGAAAAACTGTTTTTT. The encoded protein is CASSWGEATNEKLFF.

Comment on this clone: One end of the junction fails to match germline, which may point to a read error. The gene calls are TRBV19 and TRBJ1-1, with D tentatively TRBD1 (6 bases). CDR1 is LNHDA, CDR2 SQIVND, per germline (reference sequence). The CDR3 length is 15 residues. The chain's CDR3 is CASSLDRPPDTEAFF. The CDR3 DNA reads TGTGCCAGTAGTTTAGACAGGCCACCGGACACTGAAGCTTTCTTT.

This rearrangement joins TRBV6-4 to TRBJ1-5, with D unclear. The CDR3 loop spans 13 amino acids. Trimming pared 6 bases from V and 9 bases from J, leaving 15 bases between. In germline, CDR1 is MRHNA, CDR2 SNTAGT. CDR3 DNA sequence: TGTGCCAGCAGCGCCGAGCAATTCGGGCCCCAGCATTTT. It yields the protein CASSAEQFGPQHF.

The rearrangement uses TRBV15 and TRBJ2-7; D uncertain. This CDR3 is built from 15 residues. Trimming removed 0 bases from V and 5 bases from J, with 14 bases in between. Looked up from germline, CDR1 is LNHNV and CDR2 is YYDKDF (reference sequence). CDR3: CATSRDLPSSNEQYF. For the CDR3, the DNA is TGTGCCACCAGCAGAGATCTGCCTAGTTCTAACGAGCAGTACTTC.

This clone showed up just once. The CDR3 region is CASRSPAGSTDTQYF. The CDR3 DNA reads TGTGCCAGCAGATCACCGGCGGGTAGCACAGATACGCAGTATTTT. The J gene is TRBJ2-3, the V gene TRBV6-5; a weak D match, TRBD2 (5 bases). CDR3 size: 15 residues. V was cut by 6 bases and J by 0 bases, with 13 bases left in between. Germline CDR1 reads MNHEY; CDR2 reads SVGAGI.

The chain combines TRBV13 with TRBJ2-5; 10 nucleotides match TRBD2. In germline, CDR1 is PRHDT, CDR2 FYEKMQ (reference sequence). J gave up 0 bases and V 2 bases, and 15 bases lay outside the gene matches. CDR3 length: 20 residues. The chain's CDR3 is CASSLTLAGAASVNQETQYF. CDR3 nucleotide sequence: TGTGCCAGCAGCTTAACGCTAGCGGGAGCAGCCAGTGTGAACCAAGAGACCCAGTACTTC.

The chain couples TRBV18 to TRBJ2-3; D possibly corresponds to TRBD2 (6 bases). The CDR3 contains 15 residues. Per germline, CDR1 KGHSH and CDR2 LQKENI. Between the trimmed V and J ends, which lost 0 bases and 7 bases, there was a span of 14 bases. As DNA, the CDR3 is TGTGCCAGCTCACCACCCTGGACTAAGACTAATACGCAGTATTTT. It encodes CASSPPWTKTNTQYF.

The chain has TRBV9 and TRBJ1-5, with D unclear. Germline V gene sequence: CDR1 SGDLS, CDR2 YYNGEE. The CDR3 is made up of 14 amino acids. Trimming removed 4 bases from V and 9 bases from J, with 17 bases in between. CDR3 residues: CASSPDWRVRPQHF. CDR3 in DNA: TGTGCCAGCAGCCCCGATTGGAGGGTGAGGCCCCAGCATTTT.

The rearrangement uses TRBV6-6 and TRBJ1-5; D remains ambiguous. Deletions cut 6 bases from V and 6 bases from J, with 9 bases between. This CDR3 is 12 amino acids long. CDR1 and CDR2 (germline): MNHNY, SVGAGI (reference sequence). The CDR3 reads CASSPPGQPQHF. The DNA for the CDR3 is TGTGCCAGCAGCCCGCCGGGTCAGCCCCAGCATTTT.

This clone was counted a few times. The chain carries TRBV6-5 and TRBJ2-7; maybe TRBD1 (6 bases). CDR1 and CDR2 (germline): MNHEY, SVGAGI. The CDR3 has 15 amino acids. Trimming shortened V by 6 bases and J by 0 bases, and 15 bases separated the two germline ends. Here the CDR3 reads CASRPFRDNSYEQYF. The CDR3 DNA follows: TGTGCCAGCAGGCCCTTCCGGGACAACTCCTACGAGCAGTACTTC.

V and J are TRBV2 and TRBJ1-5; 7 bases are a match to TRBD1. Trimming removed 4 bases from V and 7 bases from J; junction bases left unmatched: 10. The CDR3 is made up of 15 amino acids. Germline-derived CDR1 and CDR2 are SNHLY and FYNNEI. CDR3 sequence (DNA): TGTGCCAGCAGTGGTGGACAGGCCAATCAACAGCCCCAGCATTTT. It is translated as CASSGGQANQQPQHF.

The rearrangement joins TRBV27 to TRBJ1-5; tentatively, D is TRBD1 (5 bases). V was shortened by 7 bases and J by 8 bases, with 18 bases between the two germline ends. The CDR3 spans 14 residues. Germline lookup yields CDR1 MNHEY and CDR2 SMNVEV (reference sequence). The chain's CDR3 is CASNPGLSGEPQHF. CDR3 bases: TGTGCCAGCAACCCGGGACTCTCGGGGGAGCCCCAGCATTTT.

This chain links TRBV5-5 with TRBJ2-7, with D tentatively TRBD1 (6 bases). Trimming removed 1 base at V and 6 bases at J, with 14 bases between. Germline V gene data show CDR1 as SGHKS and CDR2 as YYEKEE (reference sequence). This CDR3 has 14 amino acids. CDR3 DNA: TGTGCCAGCAGCTTGTCCTGGGGGCTGGGCGAGCAGTACTTC. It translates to CASSLSWGLGEQYF.